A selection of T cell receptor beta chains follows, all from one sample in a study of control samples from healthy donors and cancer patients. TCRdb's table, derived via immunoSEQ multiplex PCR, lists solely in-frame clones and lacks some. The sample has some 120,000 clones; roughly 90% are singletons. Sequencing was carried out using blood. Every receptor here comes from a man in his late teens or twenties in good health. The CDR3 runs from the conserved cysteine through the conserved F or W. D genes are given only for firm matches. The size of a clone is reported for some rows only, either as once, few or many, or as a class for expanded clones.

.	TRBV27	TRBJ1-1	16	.	CASSFSAMIMNTEAFF	TGTGCCAGCAGTTTTTCGGCAATGATAATGAACACTGAAGCTTTCTTT
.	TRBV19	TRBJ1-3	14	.	CASSLWGTGNTIYF	TGTGCCAGTAGCTTATGGGGGACTGGAAACACCATATATTTT
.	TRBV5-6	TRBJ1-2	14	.	CASSLAGTHYGYTF	TGTGCCAGCAGCTTGGCCGGAACCCACTATGGCTACACCTTC
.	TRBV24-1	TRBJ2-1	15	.	CATSEPRTAYNEQFF	TGTGCCACCAGTGAACCCAGGACAGCCTACAATGAGCAGTTCTTC
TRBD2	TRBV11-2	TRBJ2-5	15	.	CASSLDGGAVETQYF	TGTGCCAGCAGCTTAGACGGGGGGGCGGTCGAGACCCAGTACTTC
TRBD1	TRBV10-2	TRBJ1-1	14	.	CASSHGQVTTEAFF	TGCGCCAGCAGTCACGGACAGGTGACGACTGAAGCTTTCTTT
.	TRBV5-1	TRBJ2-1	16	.	CASSPGVWSSYNEQFF	TGCGCCAGCAGCCCTGGAGTTTGGAGCTCCTACAATGAGCAGTTCTTC
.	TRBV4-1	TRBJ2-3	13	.	CASSQDQDHTQYF	TGCGCCAGCAGCCAAGATCAGGACCATACGCAGTATTTT
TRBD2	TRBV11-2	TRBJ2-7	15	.	CASSLNVGTSSEQYF	TGTGCCAGCAGCTTGAATGTTGGGACTAGCAGCGAGCAGTACTTC
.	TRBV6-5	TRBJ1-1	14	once	CASSRSGTNTEAFF	TGTGCCAGCAGTAGATCCGGGACGAACACTGAAGCTTTCTTT
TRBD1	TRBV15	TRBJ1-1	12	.	CATSGDRGEAFF	TGTGCCACCAGCGGAGACAGGGGGGAAGCTTTCTTT
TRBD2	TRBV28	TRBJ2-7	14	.	CASSLGREEYEQYF	TGTGCCAGCAGTTTGGGGAGGGAAGAATACGAGCAGTACTTC
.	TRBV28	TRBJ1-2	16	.	CASSLPAWQAHYGYTF	TGTGCCAGCAGTCTCCCGGCGTGGCAGGCCCACTATGGCTACACCTTC
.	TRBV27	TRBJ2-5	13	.	CASSLSPELTQYF	TGTGCCAGCAGTTTATCGCCGGAGCTGACCCAGTACTTC
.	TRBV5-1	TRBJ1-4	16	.	CASSWNAGPLSEKLFF	TGCGCCAGCAGCTGGAACGCAGGGCCGTTGAGTGAAAAACTGTTTTTT
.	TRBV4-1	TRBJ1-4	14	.	CASSKTGLNEKLFF	TGCGCCAGCAGCAAGACAGGTTTAAATGAAAAACTGTTTTTT
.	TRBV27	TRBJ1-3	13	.	CASSASFGNTIYF	TGTGCCAGCAGTGCGAGCTTCGGAAACACCATATATTTT
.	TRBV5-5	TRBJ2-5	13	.	CASSKGIQETQYF	TGTGCCAGCAGCAAGGGGATACAAGAGACCCAGTACTTC
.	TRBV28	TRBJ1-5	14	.	CASSSTGRDQPQHF	TGTGCCAGCAGTTCAACAGGGCGCGATCAGCCCCAGCATTTT
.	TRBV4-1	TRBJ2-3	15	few	CASSQAGEGGDTQYF	TGCGCCAGCAGCCAAGCAGGAGAGGGGGGGGATACGCAGTATTTT
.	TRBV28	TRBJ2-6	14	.	CASTPSSGANVLTF	TGTGCCAGCACCCCCAGCTCTGGGGCCAACGTCCTGACTTTC
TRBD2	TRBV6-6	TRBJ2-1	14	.	CASSYGGAYNEQFF	TGTGCCAGCAGTTACGGGGGGGCCTACAATGAGCAGTTCTTC
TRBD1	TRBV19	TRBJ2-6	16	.	CASSGDSISGANVLTF	TGTGCCAGTAGTGGGGACAGTATCTCTGGGGCCAACGTCCTGACTTTC
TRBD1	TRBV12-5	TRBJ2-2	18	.	CASGSQGQGRGNTGELFF	TGTGCTAGTGGTTCCCAAGGACAGGGTAGGGGGAACACCGGGGAGCTGTTTTTT
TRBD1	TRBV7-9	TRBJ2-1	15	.	CASSLEGASYNEQFF	TGTGCCAGCAGCTTAGAGGGGGCCTCCTACAATGAGCAGTTCTTC
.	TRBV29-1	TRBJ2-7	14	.	CSVVPPRIFTEQYF	TGCAGCGTTGTCCCCCCGCGAATCTTCACCGAGCAGTACTTC
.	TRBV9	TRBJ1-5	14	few	CASSPGGDNQPQHF	TGTGCCAGCAGCCCGGGAGGGGACAATCAGCCCCAGCATTTT
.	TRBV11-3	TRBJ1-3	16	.	CASSFRQVSSGNTIYF	TGTGCCAGCAGCTTTCGTCAAGTTTCCTCTGGAAACACCATATATTTT
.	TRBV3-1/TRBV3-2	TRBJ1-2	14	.	CASSQGGVYYGYTF	TGTGCCAGCAGCCAAGGGGGCGTCTACTATGGCTACACCTTC
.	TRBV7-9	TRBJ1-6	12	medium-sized	CASSLLESPLHF	TGTGCCAGCAGCTTATTAGAATCACCCCTCCACTTT
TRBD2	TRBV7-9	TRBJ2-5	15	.	CASSRTSGRRETQYF	TGTGCCAGCAGCCGGACTAGCGGGAGAAGGGAGACCCAGTACTTC
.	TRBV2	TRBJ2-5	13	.	CASSDLGVETQYF	TGTGCCAGCAGTGACCTGGGGGTAGAGACCCAGTACTTC
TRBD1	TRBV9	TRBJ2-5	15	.	CASSVGTGDQETQYF	TGTGCCAGCAGCGTTGGGACAGGGGACCAAGAGACCCAGTACTTC
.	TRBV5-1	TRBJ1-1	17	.	CASSVGNLGASGTEAFF	TGCGCCAGCAGCGTAGGTAATTTGGGGGCTTCGGGCACTGAAGCTTTCTTT
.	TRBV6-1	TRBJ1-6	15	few	CASSEALVVSSPLHF	TGTGCCAGCAGTGAAGCGTTAGTGGTCAGTTCACCCCTCCACTTT
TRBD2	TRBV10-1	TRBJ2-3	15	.	CASSEGGGPTDTQYF	TGCGCCAGCAGTGAGGGGGGAGGGCCCACAGATACGCAGTATTTT